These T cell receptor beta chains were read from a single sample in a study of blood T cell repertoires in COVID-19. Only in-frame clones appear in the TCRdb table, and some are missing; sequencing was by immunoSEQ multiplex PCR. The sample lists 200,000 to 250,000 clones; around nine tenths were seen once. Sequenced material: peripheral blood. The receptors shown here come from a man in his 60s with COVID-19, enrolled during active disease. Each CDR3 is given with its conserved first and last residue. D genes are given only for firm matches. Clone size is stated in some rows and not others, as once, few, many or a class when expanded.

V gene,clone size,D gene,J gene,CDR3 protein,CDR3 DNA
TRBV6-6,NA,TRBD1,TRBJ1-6,CASSPGDSILYNSPLHF,TGTGCCAGCAGTCCCGGGGACAGCATTTTGTATAATTCACCCCTCCACTTT
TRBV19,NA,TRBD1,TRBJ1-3,CASSSGPGQGSGNTIYF,TGTGCCAGTAGTTCAGGCCCGGGACAGGGCTCTGGAAACACCATATATTTT
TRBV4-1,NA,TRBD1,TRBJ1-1,CASSQDMGTGRNTEAFF,TGCGCCAGCAGCCAAGATATGGGGACAGGGCGAAACACTGAAGCTTTCTTT
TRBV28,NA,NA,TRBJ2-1,CATSRYNEQFF,TGTGCCACGTCTAGGTACAATGAGCAGTTCTTC
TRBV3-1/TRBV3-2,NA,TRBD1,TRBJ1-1,CASSYRGHTEAFF,TGTGCCAGCAGCTACAGGGGGCACACTGAAGCTTTCTTT
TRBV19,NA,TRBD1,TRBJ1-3,CASSGQGGNTIYF,TGTGCCAGTAGTGGACAGGGTGGAAACACCATATATTTT
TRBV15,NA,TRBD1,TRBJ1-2,CATSRAVPRDRPFNYGYTF,TGTGCCACCAGCAGAGCCGTGCCTCGGGACAGGCCGTTTAACTATGGCTACACCTTC
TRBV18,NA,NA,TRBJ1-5,CASSPLGAGSNQPQHF,TGTGCCAGCTCACCGTTAGGGGCTGGGAGCAATCAGCCCCAGCATTTT
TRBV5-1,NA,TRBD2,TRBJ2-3,CASSLTAGVQYF,TGCGCCAGCAGCTTAACGGCGGGGGTGCAGTATTTT
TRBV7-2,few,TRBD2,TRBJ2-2,CASSSSGRAPTGELFF,TGTGCCAGCAGCTCTAGCGGGAGGGCCCCCACCGGGGAGCTGTTTTTT
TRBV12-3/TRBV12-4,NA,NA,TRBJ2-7,CASSLSFGNEQYF,TGTGCCAGCAGTTTATCTTTCGGGAACGAGCAGTACTTC
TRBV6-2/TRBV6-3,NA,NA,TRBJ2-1,CASSYHSNRNEQFF,TGTGCCAGCAGTTACCACTCGAACCGCAATGAGCAGTTCTTC
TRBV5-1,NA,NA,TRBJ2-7,CASSEGLSIKTYEQYF,TGCGCCAGCAGCGAGGGCCTATCAATAAAAACCTACGAGCAGTACTTC
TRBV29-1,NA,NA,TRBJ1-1,CSVITVNTEAFF,TGCAGCGTTATCACGGTGAACACTGAAGCTTTCTTT
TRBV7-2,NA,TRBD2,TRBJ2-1,CASSLSGRGYNEQFF,TGTGCCAGCAGCCTAAGCGGGAGGGGCTACAATGAGCAGTTCTTC
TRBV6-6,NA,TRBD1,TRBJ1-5,CASSAQGAVGQPQHF,TGTGCCAGCAGTGCCCAGGGGGCGGTGGGTCAGCCCCAGCATTTT
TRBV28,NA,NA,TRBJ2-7,CASSSSGTRASYEQYF,TGTGCCAGCAGTTCCTCCGGGACACGGGCCTCCTACGAGCAGTACTTC
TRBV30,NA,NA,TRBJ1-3,CAWSEGQLGIRNTIYF,TGTGCCTGGAGTGAAGGACAGCTTGGGATAAGAAACACCATATATTTT
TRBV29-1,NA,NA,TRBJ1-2,CSVEEAGYTF,TGCAGCGTTGAAGAGGCTGGCTACACCTTC
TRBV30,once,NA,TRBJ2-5,CAWKGGGSATGTQYF,TGTGCCTGGAAGGGTGGGGGCTCAGCCACGGGGACCCAGTACTTC
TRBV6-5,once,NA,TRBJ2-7,CASSYRGGSSYEQYF,TGTGCCAGCAGTTACCGCGGCGGGTCCTCCTACGAGCAGTACTTC
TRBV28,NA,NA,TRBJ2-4,CASTTAAQLAKNIQYF,TGTGCCAGCACGACAGCCGCTCAATTAGCCAAAAACATTCAGTACTTC
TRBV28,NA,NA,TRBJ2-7,CASRAATGSYEQYF,TGTGCCAGCAGAGCAGCGACAGGAAGTTACGAGCAGTACTTC
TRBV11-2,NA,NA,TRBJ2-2,CASSPIRGSTNTGELFF,TGTGCCAGCAGCCCCATAAGGGGGTCGACGAACACCGGGGAGCTGTTTTTT
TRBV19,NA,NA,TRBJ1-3,CASSSRPISGNTIYF,TGTGCCAGTAGTTCCAGGCCGATCTCTGGAAACACCATATATTTT
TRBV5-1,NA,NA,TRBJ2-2,CASSLFRDTGELFF,TGCGCCAGCAGCTTATTCAGGGACACCGGGGAGCTGTTTTTT
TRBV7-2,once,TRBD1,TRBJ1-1,CASSADPGTGIEAFF,TGTGCCAGCAGCGCCGACCCCGGGACAGGGATTGAAGCTTTCTTT